This TCR beta chain was sequenced for a study of blood T cell repertoires in COVID-19. Overall study: The cDNA or gDNA used as material had been derived from T cells, B-cell-depleted T cells, or PBMCs.

Repertoires were generated with immunoSEQ multiplex PCR, while TCRdb's copy carries only in-frame clones and drops some. The table records fewer than 85,000 clones, about 74% of them present only once. Germline loops: CDR1 KGHSH, CDR2 LQKENI. The CDR3 sequence is 13 residues long. The V end lost 4 bases, the J end lost 8 bases, and 12 bases lay between the germline ends. This clone appeared a few times. This clonotype was sampled from a human donor with acute or convalescent COVID-19. The donor label of this sample is uncertain. Source material: peripheral blood. The chain couples TRBV18 to TRBJ2-1; possibly TRBD1 for D (5 bases). CDR3 DNA: TGTGCCAGCTCACTGGGGCAGCCGGATGAGCAGTTCTTC. It encodes CASSLGQPDEQFF.